These 26 T cell receptor beta chains originate from one sample sequenced in a study of T-cell memory formation after mild COVID-19. TCRdb ran MiXCR on the 5' RACE reads and lists one entry per CDR3 protein. In the table there are 470,000 or so distinct CDR3 sequences, roughly 18% of which are singletons. Sample: PBMCs or a T cell subset sorted from them (not recorded which). These receptors were obtained from a man aged 18 to 30 who had mild COVID-19 (a few samples of this study predate the infection). Cell type and time point are not known.

This chain links TRBV7-9 with TRBJ2-1; D perhaps matches TRBD1 (6 bases). The CDR3 spans 13 residues. Deletions cut 9 bases from V and 4 bases from J, with 13 bases between. Germline values: CDR1 SEHNR, CDR2 FQNEAQ (reference sequence). The DNA for the CDR3 is TGTGCCAGTTCGGGACAAGCATACAATGAGCAGTTCTTC. This encodes CASSGQAYNEQFF.

This clonotype has only a few counts. The rearrangement uses TRBV28 and TRBJ2-1; no clear D gene. Germline-derived CDR1 and CDR2 are MDHEN and SYDVKM. The CDR3 extends over 16 amino acids. With 6 bases removed from V and 2 bases from J, the gap between germline ends came to 17 bases. The CDR3 spells CASRRRNFSAYNEQFF. The DNA of the CDR3 is TGTGCCAGCAGACGTCGCAATTTCTCAGCCTACAATGAGCAGTTCTTC.

This clonotype was found a few times. In DNA, the CDR3 is TGCGCCAGCAGCTTAAGGGGAAATGAGGGGGAGACCCAGTACTTC. This translates into CASSLRGNEGETQYF. This chain joins TRBV5-1 and TRBJ2-5, with D perhaps given as TRBD1 or TRBD2 (5 bases each). The CDR3 totals 15 residues. Germline lookup yields CDR1 SGHRS and CDR2 YFSETQ. Trimming took 2 bases from V and 5 from J, leaving 16 bases between them.

V gene TRBV27 combines with J gene TRBJ1-4; 7 bases map to TRBD1. The CDR3 is 15 residues long. CDR1 is MNHEY and CDR2 is SMNVEV in the germline V gene (reference sequence). The junction had 13 bases not matched to a gene; V was cut back by 8 bases and J by 7 bases. The CDR3 nucleotides read TGTGCCAGCGGTGACAGGGTCGGCTCTTCTGAAAAACTGTTTTTT. Its protein product is CASGDRVGSSEKLFF.

This clonotype was observed a handful of times. This chain joins TRBV4-3 and TRBJ2-3; maybe TRBD1 (5 bases). The CDR3 extends over 16 amino acids. Trimming stripped 0 bases from V and 13 bases from J, with 23 bases between. Germline CDR1 LGHNA, CDR2 YSLEER. CDR3 DNA: TGCGCCAGCAGCCAAGAATGGAGCAGGCAGGGCCCTGGGGAGTATTTT. Its translation is CASSQEWSRQGPGEYF.

The CDR3 coding sequence is TGCGCCAGCAGCCATAGGAGGATGGGAGAGCAGTACGTC. It specifies CASSHRRMGEQYV. The chain links TRBV4-1 to TRBJ2-7, with D perhaps TRBD2 (5 bases). V was trimmed by 3 bases and J by 7 bases, leaving 13 bases between them. CDR1 and CDR2 from the germline V gene are MGHRA and YSYEKL. The CDR3 extends over 13 amino acids.

The table lists this clonotype with a few counts. V and J are TRBV12-3 or TRBV12-4 and TRBJ1-1; 7 nucleotides align to TRBD1. This CDR3 is 13 amino acids long. V trimming: 3 bases; J trimming: 10 bases; junction bases outside the gene matches: 8. DNA for the CDR3: TGTGCCAGCAGTTTGACAGGGTTATCGTCAGCTTTCTTT. Residues: CASSLTGLSSAFF.

In its sample, this clonotype was seen a few times. The genes are TRBV6-5 and TRBJ1-3; unclear D gene. V shed 5 bases and J shed 2 bases, with 19 bases lying between them. This CDR3 is 17 amino acids long. Germline assignment: CDR1 MNHEY and CDR2 SVGAGI. DNA of the CDR3: TGTGCCAGCAGTACTTACCGGGAGGGCGGTCCTGGAAACACCATATATTTT. Protein sequence: CASSTYREGGPGNTIYF.

Only a few counts were recorded for this clonotype. The chain combines TRBV6-5 with TRBJ1-5; no definite D call. Trimming cost V 6 bases and J 7 bases, with 13 bases left between them. Looked up from germline, CDR1 is MNHEY and CDR2 is SVGAGI. CDR3 size: 13 residues. The CDR3 DNA reads TGTGCCAGCAGAGCGAACTTATGGCAGCCCCAGCATTTT. Amino acid sequence: CASRANLWQPQHF.

This clonotype was seen more than once but under ten times. J is TRBJ2-2 and V is TRBV29-1, with 7 bases fitting TRBD1. V shed 0 bases and J 6 bases; nucleotides not matched to a gene: 7. Looked up from germline, CDR1 is SQVTM and CDR2 is ANQGSEA. This CDR3 has 15 amino acids. The chain's CDR3 is CSVEDGDRVAGELFF. The CDR3 DNA follows: TGCAGCGTTGAAGACGGGGACAGAGTAGCCGGGGAGCTGTTTTTT.

This chain joins TRBV5-1 and TRBJ2-1; 8 bases are a match to TRBD2. Trimming took 3 bases from V and 8 from J; bases not matched to a gene: 10. In germline, CDR1 is SGHRS, CDR2 YFSETQ. The CDR3 extends over 15 amino acids. CDR3 nucleotide sequence: TGCGCCAGCAGCTCGGGACTAGGAAGGTCCCATGAGCAGTTCTTC. It specifies CASSSGLGRSHEQFF.

The sample holds a few counts of this clonotype. The V and J genes are TRBV7-9 and TRBJ2-6; no reliable D call. V was trimmed by 1 base and J by 0 bases, leaving 10 bases between them. The CDR3 length is 17 residues. Germline CDR1 and CDR2: SEHNR and FQNEAQ (reference sequence). CDR3 in amino acids: CASSLDYTVSGANVLTF. CDR3 DNA sequence: TGTGCCAGCAGCTTAGACTACACCGTCTCTGGGGCCAACGTCCTGACTTTC.

The J gene is TRBJ2-1, the V gene TRBV5-1; 10 bases map to TRBD2. The CDR3 is 16 amino acids. V lost 5 bases, J lost 6 bases, and 11 bases stayed unmatched. The germline gives CDR1 SGHRS, CDR2 YFSETQ. The CDR3 protein is CASSLELAGNGNEQFF. The CDR3 DNA sequence: TGCGCCAGCAGTCTTGAACTAGCGGGGAATGGCAATGAGCAGTTCTTC.

Only a few counts were recorded for this clonotype. This rearrangement joins TRBV12-5 to TRBJ2-5, with D possibly called TRBD1 or TRBD2 (5 bases each). With 6 bases removed from V and 2 bases from J, the gap between germline ends came to 22 bases. Germline V lookup: CDR1 LGHNT, CDR2 FRNRAP. This CDR3 has 17 residues. CDR3 loop: CASGHRSGQRGQETQYF. CDR3 nucleotide sequence: TGTGCTAGTGGCCACCGGTCGGGGCAGAGGGGACAAGAGACCCAGTACTTC.

The V gene is TRBV4-3, the J gene TRBJ2-3; tentatively, D is TRBD1 (6 bases). V dropped 2 bases and J dropped 1 base, with 10 bases sitting between them. CDR1 is LGHNA, CDR2 YSLEER, per germline. CDR3 length: 15 amino acids. CDR3 sequence reads: CASSQLSGGTDTQYF. The CDR3 DNA reads as TGCGCCAGCAGCCAACTATCAGGGGGCACAGATACGCAGTATTTT.

This clonotype was counted at least ten times. This sequence joins TRBV5-1 and TRBJ2-5; 7 nucleotides match TRBD1. CDR3 length: 12 residues. Trimming at V came to 7 bases and at J to 5 bases, leaving 5 bases not matched to a gene. The germline CDR1 and CDR2 sequences are SGHRS and YFSETQ. CDR3: CASAQGRETQYF. The CDR3 nucleotides read TGCGCCAGCGCACAGGGGCGGGAGACCCAGTACTTC.

V usage is TRBV28 and J usage is TRBJ1-5, with D possibly TRBD1 on 5 matching bases. Germline V gene lookup returns CDR1 MDHEN and CDR2 SYDVKM. The CDR3 runs 15 residues. V lost 3 bases and J 4 bases, leaving 13 bases between the germline ends. CDR3 residues: CASSLNGRGNQPQHF. The CDR3 region has the DNA TGTGCCAGCAGTTTGAACGGTAGGGGTAATCAGCCCCAGCATTTT.

V gene TRBV5-1 combines with J gene TRBJ2-1, with unresolved D. V gave up 1 base and J gave up 5 bases, with 16 bases separating them. From germline, CDR1 is SGHRS and CDR2 YFSETQ. The CDR3 contains 16 residues. The CDR3 sequence is CASSLRSAVGDNEQFF. Written as DNA, the CDR3 is TGCGCCAGCAGCTTGAGGTCCGCGGTAGGAGACAATGAGCAGTTCTTC.

Only one count was recorded for this clonotype. The chain uses TRBV15 and TRBJ1-6; possibly TRBD1 for D (6 bases). Germline lookup yields CDR1 LNHNV and CDR2 YYDKDF (reference sequence). The CDR3 has 15 amino acids. V lost 5 bases to trimming and J lost 7 bases, with 15 bases between them. The CDR3 loop reads CATSPDRRENSPLHF. The CDR3 region has the DNA TGTGCCACCAGCCCGGACAGACGGGAAAATTCACCCCTCCACTTT.

This chain links TRBV7-9 with TRBJ2-1; D ambiguous. Germline values: CDR1 SEHNR, CDR2 FQNEAQ (reference sequence). V lost 1 base and J 8 bases, leaving 18 bases between the germline ends. CDR3 length equals 16 residues. CDR3 coding DNA: TGTGCCAGCAGCTTAGTTCGCCTCCGCCTTTGGGATGAGCAGTTCTTC. This gives the protein CASSLVRLRLWDEQFF.

In its sample, this clonotype was seen a few times. This chain uses TRBV10-3 with TRBJ1-1; no definite D call. V was shortened by 3 bases and J by 1 base, with 12 bases between the two germline ends. CDR3 size: 15 residues. Germline lookup yields CDR1 ENHRY and CDR2 SYGVKD. CDR3 region: CAISDYAGGNTEAFF. DNA for the CDR3: TGTGCCATCAGTGACTATGCGGGAGGGAACACTGAAGCTTTCTTT.

In its sample, this clonotype was seen many times. This sequence joins TRBV2 and TRBJ1-1; D unresolved. V lost 7 bases and J lost 5, with 5 bases in between. The CDR3 is made up of 10 amino acids. CDR1 SNHLY and CDR2 FYNNEI come from the germline V gene. In nucleotides, the CDR3 is TGTGCCAGCATGCGGACTGAAGCTTTCTTT. This encodes CASMRTEAFF.

The sample holds many counts of this clonotype. The gene calls are TRBV5-5 and TRBJ1-2, with D maybe TRBD1 (5 bases). The V end was cut by 3 bases, the J end by 4 bases, with 10 bases between. The germline CDR1 and CDR2 sequences are SGHKS and YYEKEE (reference sequence). This CDR3 comprises 13 residues. CDR3 residues: CASSWDLGYGYTF. The DNA for the CDR3 is TGTGCCAGCAGCTGGGACTTGGGCTATGGCTACACCTTC.

This CDR3 is CASSFRVRGTGELFF. For the CDR3, the DNA is TGTGCCAGCAGTTTTCGGGTCAGGGGCACCGGGGAGCTGTTTTTT. The genes are TRBV27 and TRBJ2-2; a weak D match, TRBD1 (6 bases). This CDR3 has 15 residues. Germline-derived CDR1 and CDR2 are MNHEY and SMNVEV (reference sequence). The ends were cut back, 3 bases at V and 4 bases at J, with 12 bases in the middle.

V is TRBV7-3 and J is TRBJ2-3; tentative D call: TRBD1 (6 bases). Germline loops: CDR1 SGHTA, CDR2 FQGTGA. The CDR3 runs 14 residues. The V end was cut by 4 bases, the J end by 4 bases, with 12 bases between. The CDR3 coding sequence is TGTGCCAGCAGCTCCTCAGGGGTTTCAGATACGCAGTATTTT. Translated: CASSSSGVSDTQYF.

This clonotype was seen a handful of times. V is TRBV5-6 and J is TRBJ2-3; D is perhaps TRBD2 (5 bases). V gave up 7 bases and J gave up 7 bases, with 10 bases separating them. CDR1 is SGHDT, CDR2 YYEEEE, per germline. The CDR3 length is 11 residues. CDR3 region: CASGRRYTQYF. The CDR3 DNA sequence: TGTGCCAGCGGACGGAGGTATACGCAGTATTTT.